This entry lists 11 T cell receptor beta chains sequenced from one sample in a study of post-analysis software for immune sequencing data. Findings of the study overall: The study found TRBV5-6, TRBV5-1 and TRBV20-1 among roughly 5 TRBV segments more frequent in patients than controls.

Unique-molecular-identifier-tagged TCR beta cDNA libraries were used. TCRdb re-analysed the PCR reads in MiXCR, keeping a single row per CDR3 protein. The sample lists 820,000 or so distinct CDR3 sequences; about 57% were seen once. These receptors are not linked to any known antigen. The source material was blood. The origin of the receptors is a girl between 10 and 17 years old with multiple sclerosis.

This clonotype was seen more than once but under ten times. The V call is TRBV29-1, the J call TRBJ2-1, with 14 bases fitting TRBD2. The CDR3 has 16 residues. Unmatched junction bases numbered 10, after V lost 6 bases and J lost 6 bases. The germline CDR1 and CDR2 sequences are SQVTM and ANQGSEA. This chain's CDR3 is CSVSRRGTSGSNEQFF. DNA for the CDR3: TGCAGCGTCTCCAGACGTGGGACTAGCGGGAGCAATGAGCAGTTCTTC.

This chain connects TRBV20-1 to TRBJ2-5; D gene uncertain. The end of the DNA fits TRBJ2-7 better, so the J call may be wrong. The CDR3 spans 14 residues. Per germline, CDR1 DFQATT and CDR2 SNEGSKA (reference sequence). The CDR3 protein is CSARPMGGVDEQYF. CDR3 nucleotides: TGCAGTGCTAGGCCGATGGGTGGGGTGGACGAGCAGTACTTC.

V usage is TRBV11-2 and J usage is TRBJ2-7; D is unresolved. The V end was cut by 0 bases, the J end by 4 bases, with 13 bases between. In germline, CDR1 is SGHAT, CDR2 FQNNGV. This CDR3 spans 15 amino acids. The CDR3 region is CASSLDLTPTYEQYF. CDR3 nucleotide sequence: TGTGCCAGCAGCTTAGATCTTACCCCGACGTACGAGCAGTACTTC.

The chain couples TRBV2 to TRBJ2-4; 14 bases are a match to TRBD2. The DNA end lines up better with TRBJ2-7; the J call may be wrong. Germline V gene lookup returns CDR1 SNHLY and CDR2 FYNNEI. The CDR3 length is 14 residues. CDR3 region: CASRGTSGRYEQYF. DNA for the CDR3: TGTGCCAGCAGAGGGACTAGCGGGAGATACGAGCAGTACTTC.

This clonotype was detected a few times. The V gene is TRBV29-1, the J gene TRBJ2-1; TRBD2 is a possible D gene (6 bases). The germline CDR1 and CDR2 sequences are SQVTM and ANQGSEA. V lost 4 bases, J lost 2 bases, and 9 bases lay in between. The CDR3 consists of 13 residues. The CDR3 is CSVGKRAYNEQFF. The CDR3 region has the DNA TGCAGCGTTGGAAAGCGGGCCTACAATGAGCAGTTCTTC.

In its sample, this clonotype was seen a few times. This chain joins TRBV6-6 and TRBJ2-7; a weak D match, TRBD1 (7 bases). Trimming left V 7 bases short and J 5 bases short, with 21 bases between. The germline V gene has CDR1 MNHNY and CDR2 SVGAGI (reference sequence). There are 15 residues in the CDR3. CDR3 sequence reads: CASTPGGGNFHEQYF. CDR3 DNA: TGTGCCAGCACTCCCGGAGGGGGCAACTTCCACGAGCAGTACTTC.

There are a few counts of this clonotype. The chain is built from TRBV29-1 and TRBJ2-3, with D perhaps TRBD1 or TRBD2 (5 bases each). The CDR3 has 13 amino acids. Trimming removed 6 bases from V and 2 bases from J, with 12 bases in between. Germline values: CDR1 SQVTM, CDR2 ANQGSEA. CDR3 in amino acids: CSVRDGNTDTQYF. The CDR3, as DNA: TGCAGCGTCCGGGACGGAAACACAGATACGCAGTATTTT.

The CDR3 loop reads CASSLGTSGGAFEQYF. The CDR3 bases are TGCGCCAGCAGCCTTGGGACTAGCGGGGGGGCCTTCGAGCAGTACTTC. This chain connects TRBV5-1 to TRBJ2-5; 16 bases match TRBD2. The J call may be in error: the DNA end matches TRBJ2-7 better. The CDR3 extends over 16 amino acids. The germline gives CDR1 SGHRS, CDR2 YFSETQ.

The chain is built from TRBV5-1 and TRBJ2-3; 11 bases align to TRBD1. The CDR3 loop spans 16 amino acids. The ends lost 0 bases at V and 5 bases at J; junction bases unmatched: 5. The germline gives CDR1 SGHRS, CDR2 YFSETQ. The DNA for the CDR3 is TGCGCCAGCAGCTTGGCGGACAGGGGGCGCGGAGATACGCAGTATTTT. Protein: CASSLADRGRGDTQYF. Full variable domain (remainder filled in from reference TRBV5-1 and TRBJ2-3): KAGVTQTPRYLIKTRGQQVTLSCSPISGHRSVSWYQQTPGQGLQFLFEYFSETQRNKGNFPGRFSGRQFSNSRSEMNVSTLELGDSALYLCASSLADRGRGDTQYFGPGTRLTVL.

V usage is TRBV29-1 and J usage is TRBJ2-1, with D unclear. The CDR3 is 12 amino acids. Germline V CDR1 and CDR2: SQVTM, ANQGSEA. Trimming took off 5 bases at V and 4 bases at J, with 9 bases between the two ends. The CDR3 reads CSVYVRYNEQFF. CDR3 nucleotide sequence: TGCAGCGTTTACGTCAGATACAATGAGCAGTTCTTC.

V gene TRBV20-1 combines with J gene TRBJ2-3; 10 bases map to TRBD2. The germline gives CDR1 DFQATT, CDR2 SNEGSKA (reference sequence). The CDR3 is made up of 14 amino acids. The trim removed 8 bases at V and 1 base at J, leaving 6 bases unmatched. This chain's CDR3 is CSTEAGGRTDTQYF. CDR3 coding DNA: TGCAGTACCGAAGCGGGAGGGCGCACAGATACGCAGTATTTT.